This paragraph covers one TCR beta chain sequence. CDR1 is SNHLY, CDR2 FYNNEI, per germline. Between the trimmed V and J ends, which lost 5 bases and 0 bases, there was a span of 10 bases. The CDR3 length is 15 residues. The source of the sample is a study of blood T cell repertoires in COVID-19. For the study at large: From the United States, Italy and Spain came samples of acute and convalescent COVID-19.

Assay: immunoSEQ multiplex PCR; the TCRdb copy retains only in-frame clones and omits some. The table has around 120,000 clones, 75% to 90% seen once. The sequence was obtained from a man aged 30 to 45 with acute or convalescent COVID-19. This chain connects TRBV2 to TRBJ1-4, with no clear D. Sequencing was done on a sample of peripheral blood. The CDR3 nucleotides are TGTGCCAGCAGTCCGGTCCTTGCAACTAATGAAAAACTGTTTTTT. This translates into CASSPVLATNEKLFF.